The source of this T cell receptor (beta chain) is a study of tumor and adjacent non-tumor tissue in lung cancer. Study observations and caveats: Tumor tissue had significantly higher TCR diversity than normal lung. Normal lung showed higher cumulative top 100 clone frequency than tumor.

The library came from three nested PCR rounds adapted from ARM-PCR protocols. TCRdb re-derived calls from the multiplex PCR reads in MiXCR, one entry per CDR3 protein. The sample holds roughly 93,000 distinct CDR3 sequences, roughly 70% seen once. This sample's RNA came from whole unsorted tissue. Regarding this clonotype: Its specificity is not known. One end of the junction does not line up with germline, which may come from a read error.

The CDR3 length is 15 residues. The V gene's germline CDR1 is LGHNA and CDR2 YNFKEQ. V is TRBV4-2 and J is TRBJ1-6; 9 positions match TRBD1. The sample was lung tumor tissue. The TCR was taken from a man aged 55 to 70 with non-small cell lung cancer. This CDR3 is CSSSQEGQGNSSLHF. As DNA, the CDR3 is TGTTCCAGCAGCCAAGAGGGACAGGGAAATTCATCCCTCCACTTT.